These 30 T cell receptor beta chains originate from one sample sequenced in a study of lymphopenia after photon versus proton radiotherapy. The data were produced by immunoSEQ multiplex PCR, yet TCRdb's version contains in-frame clones alone and is incomplete. Of approximately 150,000 clones in the sample, around 85% are singletons; the top ten hold about 4.3%. The material was peripheral blood, obtained from a patient treated with photon-based radiotherapy. All receptors derive from a man over 45 with gastric cancer.

This chain joins TRBV30 and TRBJ1-1, with D tentatively TRBD1 (5 bases). Trimming took 3 bases from V and 5 from J, leaving 16 bases between them. Germline CDR1 is GTSNPN and CDR2 is SVGIG (reference sequence). The CDR3 covers 14 residues. The CDR3 sequence: CAWSRDRPKTEAFF. The CDR3 region has the DNA TGTGCCTGGAGCAGAGACAGACCGAAGACTGAAGCTTTCTTT.

In DNA, the CDR3 is TGTGCCAGCAGTGCCCCGGGCCGGGTTGGCTACACCTTC. This encodes CASSAPGRVGYTF. V and J are TRBV6-1 and TRBJ1-2, with D uncertain. The CDR3 runs 13 residues. CDR1 MNHNS and CDR2 SASEGT come from the germline V gene. Trimming cost V 4 bases and J 7 bases, with 13 bases left between them.

A remark on this clone: The same CDR3 also results from other DNA sequences found in this sample. The V call is TRBV7-9, the J call TRBJ1-1; tentatively, D is TRBD1 (5 bases). In germline, CDR1 is SEHNR, CDR2 FQNEAQ (reference sequence). V was trimmed by 5 bases and J by 0 bases, leaving 7 bases between them. The CDR3 covers 13 residues. CDR3 coding DNA: TGTGCCAGCAGCCTGACAGTGAACACTGAAGCTTTCTTT. Protein: CASSLTVNTEAFF.

The chain carries TRBV7-6 and TRBJ2-7; a possible D gene is TRBD1 (7 bases). In germline, CDR1 is SGHVS, CDR2 FNYEAQ. Trimming took 1 base from V and 5 from J, leaving 12 bases between them. The CDR3 has 14 residues. The CDR3: CASSLERRGDEQYF. The CDR3 DNA reads as TGTGCCAGCAGCTTAGAGCGCAGGGGGGACGAGCAGTACTTC.

This chain links TRBV30 with TRBJ1-6, with 7 bases identical to TRBD1. From germline, CDR1 is GTSNPN and CDR2 SVGIG (reference sequence). Unmatched junction bases numbered 12, after V lost 3 bases and J lost 10 bases. The CDR3 runs 15 residues. Here the CDR3 reads CAWRVGTALESPLHF. CDR3 in DNA: TGTGCCTGGAGAGTCGGGACAGCCCTTGAGTCACCCCTCCACTTT.

The rearrangement links TRBV19 to TRBJ1-2; TRBD1 matches at 8 bases. Germline assignment: CDR1 LNHDA and CDR2 SQIVND (reference sequence). J gave up 4 bases and V 4 bases, and 5 bases lay outside the gene matches. The CDR3 is made up of 14 amino acids. CDR3 sequence reads: CASSRGQAAYGYTF. The CDR3 nucleotides are TGTGCCAGTAGTAGGGGACAGGCCGCCTATGGCTACACCTTC.

This rearrangement joins TRBV28 to TRBJ2-4; D may correspond to TRBD1 or TRBD2 (5 bases each). The V end was cut by 5 bases, the J end by 0 bases, with 11 bases between. The CDR3 length is 15 residues. CDR1 is MDHEN, CDR2 SYDVKM, per germline. The CDR3 DNA reads as TGTGCCAGCAGTCCCGGGACGGTAGCCAAAAACATTCAGTACTTC. Encoded protein: CASSPGTVAKNIQYF.

V usage is TRBV10-3 and J usage is TRBJ2-7; 9 nucleotides align to TRBD1. The length of the CDR3 is 13 residues. Unmatched junction bases numbered 12, after V lost 11 bases and J lost 7 bases. Germline values: CDR1 ENHRY, CDR2 SYGVKD. The CDR3 reads CASGQGPPWEQYF. CDR3 coding DNA: TGTGCCTCCGGACAGGGGCCACCATGGGAGCAGTACTTC.

The chain recombines TRBV28 with TRBJ2-1; 7 nucleotides line up with TRBD2. V lost 4 bases, J lost 15 bases, and 21 bases stayed unmatched. The germline V gene has CDR1 MDHEN and CDR2 SYDVKM. CDR3 length: 16 residues. The CDR3 loop is CASSSYPPQRGLIWFF. The CDR3 region has the DNA TGTGCCAGCAGTTCCTATCCCCCCCAGCGGGGCTTGATTTGGTTCTTC.

The V and J genes are TRBV27 and TRBJ2-1; D remains ambiguous. The CDR3 sequence is 12 residues long. V lost 2 bases, J lost 7 bases, and 6 bases lay in between. The germline V gene encodes CDR1 MNHEY and CDR2 SMNVEV (reference sequence). The CDR3 DNA reads as TGTGCCAGCAGTTTAATCGGGAATGAGCAGTTCTTC. It specifies CASSLIGNEQFF.

The rearrangement links TRBV5-1 to TRBJ2-2, with a tentative D call TRBD2 (5 bases). The germline gives CDR1 SGHRS, CDR2 YFSETQ. Trimming shortened V by 3 bases and J by 0 bases, and 12 bases separated the two germline ends. The length of the CDR3 is 16 residues. The CDR3 is CASSSGSIANTGELFF. In DNA form, the CDR3 reads TGCGCCAGCAGCTCGGGATCCATCGCGAACACCGGGGAGCTGTTTTTT. The variable domain in full, completed from reference TRBV5-1 and TRBJ2-2, reads KAGVTQTPRYLIKTRGQQVTLSCSPISGHRSVSWYQQTPGQGLQFLFEYFSETQRNKGNFPGRFSGRQFSNSRSEMNVSTLELGDSALYLCASSSGSIANTGELFFGEGSRLTVL.

The V and J genes are TRBV5-1 and TRBJ2-1; D remains unclear. CDR1 is SGHRS, CDR2 YFSETQ, per germline. The V end was cut by 0 bases, the J end by 3 bases, with 4 bases between. The CDR3 sequence is 13 residues long. This CDR3 is CASSLALYNEQFF. DNA of the CDR3: TGCGCCAGCAGCTTGGCACTCTACAATGAGCAGTTCTTC.

The rearrangement uses TRBV7-2 and TRBJ2-2; tentatively, D is TRBD1 (6 bases). V was shortened by 5 bases and J by 1 base, with 14 bases between the two germline ends. Germline values: CDR1 SGHTA, CDR2 FQGNSA. The CDR3 spans 16 residues. CDR3 residues: CASSPSGHQNTGELFF. The CDR3, as DNA: TGTGCCAGCAGCCCATCGGGACACCAGAACACCGGGGAGCTGTTTTTT.

The chain joins TRBV29-1 to TRBJ2-1; TRBD2 matches at 13 bases. The germline CDR1 and CDR2 sequences are SQVTM and ANQGSEA. V lost 3 bases to trimming and J lost 2 bases; unmatched junction nucleotides: 1. The CDR3 covers 15 residues. Here the CDR3 reads CSVEGLAGPYNEQFF. In nucleotides, the CDR3 is TGCAGCGTTGAGGGACTAGCGGGACCCTACAATGAGCAGTTCTTC.

The rearrangement joins TRBV9 to TRBJ1-4; D gene ambiguous. Trimming pared 1 base from V and 4 bases from J, leaving 14 bases between. The germline V gene has CDR1 SGDLS and CDR2 YYNGEE. This CDR3 comprises 16 residues. The CDR3 protein is CASSVNPGRDNEKLFF. In DNA form, the CDR3 reads TGTGCCAGCAGCGTAAACCCGGGGAGGGATAATGAAAAACTGTTTTTT.

V usage is TRBV7-9 and J usage is TRBJ1-1; TRBD1 might be the D (6 bases). The V and J ends lost 7 bases and 5 bases respectively, with 17 bases between them. The CDR3 runs to 14 residues. CDR1 and CDR2 (germline): SEHNR, FQNEAQ (reference sequence). CDR3 sequence reads: CASNRDIGGTEAFF. The CDR3 DNA is TGTGCCAGCAACCGGGACATCGGTGGGACTGAAGCTTTCTTT.

This chain uses TRBV7-8 with TRBJ2-1, with D unresolved. This CDR3 is built from 12 residues. Trimming took 1 base from V and 9 from J, leaving 7 bases between them. Germline V gene sequence: CDR1 SGHVS, CDR2 FQNEAQ. Here the CDR3 DNA reads TGTGCCAGCAGCTTAGGAGCCCCTGAGCAGTTCTTC. Amino acid sequence: CASSLGAPEQFF.

The count of this clone is one. The chain couples TRBV5-8 to TRBJ1-5; a weak D match, TRBD1 (5 bases). The CDR3 has 15 residues. V gave up 0 bases and J gave up 0 bases, with 7 bases separating them. CDR1 SGHTS and CDR2 YDEGEE come from the germline V gene. The DNA of the CDR3 is TGTGCCAGCAGCTTGGGACAGATTAGCAATCAGCCCCAGCATTTT. Its protein is CASSLGQISNQPQHF.

The chain has TRBV5-5 and TRBJ2-5; 12 bases align to TRBD2. The J call is doubtful: the DNA matches TRBJ2-7 better. CDR1 and CDR2 (germline): SGHKS, YYEKEE (reference sequence). There are 16 residues in the CDR3. The CDR3 protein is CASSLGLAGATYEQYF. The CDR3, as DNA: TGTGCCAGCAGCTTGGGACTAGCGGGAGCTACCTACGAGCAGTACTTC.

This clone was counted only a few times. The chain combines TRBV6-4 with TRBJ2-2; 7 nucleotides align to TRBD2. CDR1 is MRHNA, CDR2 SNTAGT, per germline. Trimming at V came to 3 bases and at J to 4 bases, leaving 5 bases not matched to a gene. CDR3 size: 15 residues. The CDR3 reads CASSEAGEGTGELFF. Written as DNA, the CDR3 is TGTGCCAGCAGTGAGGCGGGAGAGGGCACCGGGGAGCTGTTTTTT.

Written as DNA, the CDR3 is TGCGCCAGCAGTGAGGGAGGGACAGGGAACCACGAGCAGTACTTC. Translation: CASSEGGTGNHEQYF. The chain links TRBV10-1 to TRBJ2-7; TRBD1 matches 9 bases. Germline V gene data show CDR1 as WNHNN and CDR2 as SYGVQD (reference sequence). This CDR3 spans 15 amino acids. V lost 2 bases, J lost 5 bases, and 7 bases stayed unmatched.

The chain joins TRBV7-2 to TRBJ2-5; D is unresolved. V lost 5 bases and J lost 5, with 9 bases in between. This CDR3 is 12 amino acids long. The germline gives CDR1 SGHTA, CDR2 FQGNSA. The CDR3 protein is CASSVLRETQYF. CDR3 in DNA: TGTGCCAGCAGCGTCCTCAGGGAGACCCAGTACTTC.

This chain connects TRBV6-5 to TRBJ2-2, with 10 bases that match TRBD1. V shed 6 bases and J 3 bases; nucleotides not matched to a gene: 4. CDR3 size: 15 residues. CDR1 is MNHEY and CDR2 is SVGAGI in the germline V gene. CDR3 amino acids: CASRRDRGYTGELFF. The CDR3 DNA follows: TGTGCCAGCAGACGGGACAGGGGATACACCGGGGAGCTGTTTTTT.

The chain links TRBV19 to TRBJ2-7; 8 nucleotides align to TRBD1. The junction had 4 bases not matched to a gene; V was cut back by 2 bases and J by 1 base. Germline V CDR1 and CDR2: LNHDA, SQIVND (reference sequence). The CDR3 has 15 residues. This CDR3 reads CASSIPGGSSYEQYF. CDR3 bases: TGTGCCAGTAGTATACCAGGGGGCTCATCCTACGAGCAGTACTTC.

This chain connects TRBV28 to TRBJ1-5; a possible D gene is TRBD1 (6 bases). Germline V gives CDR1 MDHEN, CDR2 SYDVKM. The CDR3 has 13 amino acids. V was trimmed by 6 bases and J by 5 bases, leaving 11 bases between them. Written as DNA, the CDR3 is TGTGCCAGCAGACCGGACAGTCATCAGCCCCAGCATTTT. Translation gives CASRPDSHQPQHF.

This rearrangement joins TRBV2 to TRBJ2-2, with TRBD1 identical over 9 bases. CDR1 SNHLY and CDR2 FYNNEI come from the germline V gene. The CDR3 consists of 15 residues. V trimming: 6 bases; J trimming: 3 bases; junction bases outside the gene matches: 5. This CDR3 is CASRGTGRDTGELFF. CDR3 nucleotides: TGTGCCAGCAGGGGGACAGGGAGAGACACCGGGGAGCTGTTTTTT.

DNA for the CDR3: TGTGCCAGCAGCGTAGATGCGAGGTACGAGCAGTACTTC. Its protein product is CASSVDARYEQYF. The chain couples TRBV7-8 to TRBJ2-7; D unresolved. The CDR3 is 13 amino acids. Germline V gene data show CDR1 as SGHVS and CDR2 as FQNEAQ. V gave up 5 bases and J gave up 4 bases, with 12 bases separating them.

The CDR3 sequence is CASSPPGTVENEQFF. CDR3 DNA: TGTGCCAGCAGCCCCCCCGGGACAGTGGAGAATGAGCAGTTCTTC. The chain links TRBV9 to TRBJ2-1, with 7 nucleotides matching TRBD1. The germline CDR1 and CDR2 sequences are SGDLS and YYNGEE. This CDR3 has 15 residues. With 4 bases clipped from V and 7 bases from J, the junction kept 11 bases outside the gene matches.

The DNA for the CDR3 is TGTGCCAGCAGCTTACGCGTCGGGGGCCTCATCTCTGGAAACACCATATATTTT. As protein: CASSLRVGGLISGNTIYF. The chain combines TRBV11-2 with TRBJ1-3; the D gene is possibly TRBD1 (6 bases). V was pared by 2 bases and J by 0 bases, with 17 bases between. Germline CDR1 and CDR2: SGHAT and FQNNGV. The CDR3 sequence is 18 residues long. Together with reference TRBV11-2 and TRBJ1-3, the CDR3 gives the full variable domain: EAGVAQSPRYKIIEKRQSVAFWCNPISGHATLYWYQQILGQGPKLLIQFQNNGVVDDSQLPKDRFSAERLKGVDSTLKIQPAKLEDSAVYLCASSLRVGGLISGNTIYFGEGSWLTVV.

The sample holds one count of this clone. The chain has TRBV6-4 and TRBJ2-2; 9 bases agree with TRBD2. CDR3 length equals 17 residues. CDR1 and CDR2 from the germline V gene are MRHNA and SNTAGT. After removal of 8 bases from V and 1 base from J, the junction contained 11 bases not matched to a gene. This CDR3 reads CASSRDGLAMNTGELFF. The CDR3 DNA sequence: TGTGCCAGCTCGAGGGATGGACTAGCGATGAACACCGGGGAGCTGTTTTTT.